The 9 T cell receptor beta chains below were found in one sample sequenced in a study of memory CD4+ T cells and cytomegalovirus serostatus. Some clones are missing from TCRdb's copy, which holds only in-frame ones; the method was immunoSEQ multiplex PCR. This sample yields about 47,000 clones, of which approximately 81% are seen a single time; more than 0.95% belongs to the top ten. The sort gate was single viable CD3+CD4+CD8-CD45RO+ cells for memory CD4+ T cells. The material sequenced was memory CD4+ T cells from blood. The receptors here all came from an adult in good health and CMV-seropositive.

The V call is TRBV6-5, the J call TRBJ1-3; 8 nucleotides agree with TRBD1. CDR1 is MNHEY, CDR2 SVGAGI, per germline. The V gene end was trimmed by 4 bases and the J gene end by 3 bases; junction bases not matched to a gene: 8. The CDR3 has 16 amino acids. CDR3 loop: CASSSNRGFSGNTIYF. In nucleotides, the CDR3 is TGTGCCAGCAGTTCTAACAGGGGGTTTAGTGGAAACACCATATATTTT.

The V call is TRBV5-1, the J call TRBJ1-5; D unresolved. V lost 0 bases to trimming and J lost 5 bases, with 9 bases between them. The CDR3 is 14 amino acids. Germline CDR1 reads SGHRS; CDR2 reads YFSETQ. The CDR3 sequence: CASSLDSKDQPQHF. The CDR3 DNA follows: TGCGCCAGCAGCTTGGACAGTAAAGATCAGCCCCAGCATTTT.

This clone was seen just once. The V and J genes are TRBV4-1 and TRBJ2-3, with TRBD2 matching 15 bases. Germline V gene lookup returns CDR1 MGHRA and CDR2 YSYEKL. Trimming at V came to 4 bases and at J to 1 base, leaving 6 bases not matched to a gene. CDR3 length: 18 residues. The CDR3 nucleotides are TGCGCCAGCAGCCTGCGGACTAGCGGGGGGGAAGGCACAGATACGCAGTATTTT. Translating it yields CASSLRTSGGEGTDTQYF.

The chain carries TRBV15 and TRBJ2-5, with TRBD2 as a possible D gene (7 bases). The CDR3 extends over 14 amino acids. The V gene lost 5 bases and the J gene lost 5 bases, with 15 bases spanning the gap. CDR1 LNHNV and CDR2 YYDKDF come from the germline V gene (reference sequence). The CDR3 sequence: CATSRGGDGETQYF. The CDR3 coding sequence is TGTGCCACCAGCCGAGGGGGGGACGGGGAGACCCAGTACTTC.

The chain carries TRBV28 and TRBJ2-7; D gene uncertain. Trimming removed 7 bases at V and 4 bases at J, with 14 bases between. This CDR3 contains 13 residues. CDR1 MDHEN and CDR2 SYDVKM come from the germline V gene. The CDR3 DNA follows: TGTGCCAGCACCACAACGGATAATTACGAGCAGTACTTC. Its translation is CASTTTDNYEQYF.

The V and J genes are TRBV6-6 and TRBJ1-5, with D unresolved. V dropped 6 bases and J dropped 3 bases, with 6 bases sitting between them. The CDR3 extends over 12 amino acids. Germline V gene lookup returns CDR1 MNHNY and CDR2 SVGAGI (reference sequence). The chain's CDR3 is CASRNNNQPQHF. As DNA, the CDR3 is TGTGCCAGCAGGAATAACAATCAGCCCCAGCATTTT.

This clone was counted only a few times. The chain has TRBV9 and TRBJ1-1, with D perhaps TRBD1 (5 bases). Trimming pared 1 base from V and 5 bases from J, leaving 12 bases between. This CDR3 spans 14 amino acids. CDR1 and CDR2 (germline): SGDLS, YYNGEE. The DNA for the CDR3 is TGTGCCAGCAGCGTACAGGGAGTCGTGACTGAAGCTTTCTTT. It translates to CASSVQGVVTEAFF.

The chain carries TRBV7-2 and TRBJ2-2; 7 nucleotides match TRBD1. V dropped 5 bases and J dropped 5; count of bases not matched to a gene: 8. Germline CDR1 SGHTA, CDR2 FQGNSA. This CDR3 is 15 amino acids long. CDR3: CASSPDRYRTGELFF. The CDR3, as DNA: TGTGCCAGCAGCCCGGACAGGTATCGAACCGGGGAGCTGTTTTTT.

V usage is TRBV28 and J usage is TRBJ1-6; D gene ambiguous. The CDR3 sequence is 15 residues long. V was pared by 5 bases and J by 8 bases, with 16 bases between. Germline CDR1 is MDHEN and CDR2 is SYDVKM. The CDR3 nucleotides are TGTGCCAGCAGTCCCACTACGAACTGGTATTCACCCCTCCACTTT. Its protein is CASSPTTNWYSPLHF. Using reference TRBV28 and TRBJ1-6 for the parts outside the CDR3, the full variable domain is DVKVTQSSRYLVKRTGEKVFLECVQDMDHENMFWYRQDPGLGLRLIYFSYDVKMKEKGDIPEGYSVSREKKERFSLILESASTNQTSMYLCASSPTTNWYSPLHFGNGTRLTVT.